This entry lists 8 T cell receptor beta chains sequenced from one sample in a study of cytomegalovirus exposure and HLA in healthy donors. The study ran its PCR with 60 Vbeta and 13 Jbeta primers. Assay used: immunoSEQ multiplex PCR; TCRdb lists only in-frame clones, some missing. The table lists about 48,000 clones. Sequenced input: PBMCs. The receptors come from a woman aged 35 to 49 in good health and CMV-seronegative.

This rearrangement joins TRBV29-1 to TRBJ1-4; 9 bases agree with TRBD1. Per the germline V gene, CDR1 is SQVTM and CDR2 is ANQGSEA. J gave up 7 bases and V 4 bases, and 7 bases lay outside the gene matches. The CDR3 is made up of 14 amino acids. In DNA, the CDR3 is TGCAGCGTTGCCCCGGGACAGGGCGCTGAAAAACTGTTTTTT. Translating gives CSVAPGQGAEKLFF.

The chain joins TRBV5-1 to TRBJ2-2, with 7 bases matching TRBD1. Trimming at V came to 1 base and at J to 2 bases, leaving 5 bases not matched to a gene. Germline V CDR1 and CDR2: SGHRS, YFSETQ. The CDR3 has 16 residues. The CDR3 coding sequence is TGCGCCAGCAGCTTGAGTTGGACAGGCAACACCGGGGAGCTGTTTTTT. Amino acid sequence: CASSLSWTGNTGELFF.

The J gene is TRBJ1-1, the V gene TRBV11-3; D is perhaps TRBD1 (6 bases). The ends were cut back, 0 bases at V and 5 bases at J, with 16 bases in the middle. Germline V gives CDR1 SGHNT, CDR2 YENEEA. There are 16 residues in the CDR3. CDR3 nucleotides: TGTGCCAGCAGCTTAGAGCAGGGGTGGGTAGGAACTGAAGCTTTCTTT. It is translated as CASSLEQGWVGTEAFF.

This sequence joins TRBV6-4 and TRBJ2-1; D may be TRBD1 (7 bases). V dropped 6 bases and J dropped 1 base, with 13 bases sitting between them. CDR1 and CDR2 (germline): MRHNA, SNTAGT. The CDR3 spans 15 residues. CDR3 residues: CASSSQGRSYNEQFF. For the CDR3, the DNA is TGTGCCAGCAGCTCACAGGGGAGGTCCTACAATGAGCAGTTCTTC.

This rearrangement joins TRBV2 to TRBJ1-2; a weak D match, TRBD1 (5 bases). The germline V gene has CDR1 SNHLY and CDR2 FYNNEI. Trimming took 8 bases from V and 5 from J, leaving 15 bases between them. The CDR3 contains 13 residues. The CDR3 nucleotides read TGTGCCAGCCAAGAGGACAATGGGTATGGCTACACCTTC. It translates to CASQEDNGYGYTF. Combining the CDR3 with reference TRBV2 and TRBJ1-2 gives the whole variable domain EPEVTQTPSHQVTQMGQEVILRCVPISNHLYFYWYRQILGQKVEFLVSFYNNEISEKSEIFDDQFSVERPDGSNFTLKIRSTKLEDSAMYFCASQEDNGYGYTFGSGTRLTVV.

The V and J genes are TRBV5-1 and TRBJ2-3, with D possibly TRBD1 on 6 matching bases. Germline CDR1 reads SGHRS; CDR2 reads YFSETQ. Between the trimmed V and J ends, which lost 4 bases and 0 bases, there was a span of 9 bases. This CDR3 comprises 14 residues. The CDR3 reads CASSQGQSTDTQYF. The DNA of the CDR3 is TGCGCCAGCAGCCAGGGACAAAGCACAGATACGCAGTATTTT. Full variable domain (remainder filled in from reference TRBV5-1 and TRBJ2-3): KAGVTQTPRYLIKTRGQQVTLSCSPISGHRSVSWYQQTPGQGLQFLFEYFSETQRNKGNFPGRFSGRQFSNSRSEMNVSTLELGDSALYLCASSQGQSTDTQYFGPGTRLTVL.

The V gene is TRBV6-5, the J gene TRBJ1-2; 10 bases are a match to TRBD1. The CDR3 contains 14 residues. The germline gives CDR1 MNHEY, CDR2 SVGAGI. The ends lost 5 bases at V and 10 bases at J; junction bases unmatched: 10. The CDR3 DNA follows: TGTGCCAGCAGTGCTCCGGGACAGGGGTCCATCTACACCTTC. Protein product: CASSAPGQGSIYTF.

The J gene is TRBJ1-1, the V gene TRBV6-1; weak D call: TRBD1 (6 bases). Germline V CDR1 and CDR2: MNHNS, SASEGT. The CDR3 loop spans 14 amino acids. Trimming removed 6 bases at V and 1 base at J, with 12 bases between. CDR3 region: CASSPLDRNTEAFF. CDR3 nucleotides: TGTGCCAGCAGCCCCCTGGACAGGAACACTGAAGCTTTCTTT.